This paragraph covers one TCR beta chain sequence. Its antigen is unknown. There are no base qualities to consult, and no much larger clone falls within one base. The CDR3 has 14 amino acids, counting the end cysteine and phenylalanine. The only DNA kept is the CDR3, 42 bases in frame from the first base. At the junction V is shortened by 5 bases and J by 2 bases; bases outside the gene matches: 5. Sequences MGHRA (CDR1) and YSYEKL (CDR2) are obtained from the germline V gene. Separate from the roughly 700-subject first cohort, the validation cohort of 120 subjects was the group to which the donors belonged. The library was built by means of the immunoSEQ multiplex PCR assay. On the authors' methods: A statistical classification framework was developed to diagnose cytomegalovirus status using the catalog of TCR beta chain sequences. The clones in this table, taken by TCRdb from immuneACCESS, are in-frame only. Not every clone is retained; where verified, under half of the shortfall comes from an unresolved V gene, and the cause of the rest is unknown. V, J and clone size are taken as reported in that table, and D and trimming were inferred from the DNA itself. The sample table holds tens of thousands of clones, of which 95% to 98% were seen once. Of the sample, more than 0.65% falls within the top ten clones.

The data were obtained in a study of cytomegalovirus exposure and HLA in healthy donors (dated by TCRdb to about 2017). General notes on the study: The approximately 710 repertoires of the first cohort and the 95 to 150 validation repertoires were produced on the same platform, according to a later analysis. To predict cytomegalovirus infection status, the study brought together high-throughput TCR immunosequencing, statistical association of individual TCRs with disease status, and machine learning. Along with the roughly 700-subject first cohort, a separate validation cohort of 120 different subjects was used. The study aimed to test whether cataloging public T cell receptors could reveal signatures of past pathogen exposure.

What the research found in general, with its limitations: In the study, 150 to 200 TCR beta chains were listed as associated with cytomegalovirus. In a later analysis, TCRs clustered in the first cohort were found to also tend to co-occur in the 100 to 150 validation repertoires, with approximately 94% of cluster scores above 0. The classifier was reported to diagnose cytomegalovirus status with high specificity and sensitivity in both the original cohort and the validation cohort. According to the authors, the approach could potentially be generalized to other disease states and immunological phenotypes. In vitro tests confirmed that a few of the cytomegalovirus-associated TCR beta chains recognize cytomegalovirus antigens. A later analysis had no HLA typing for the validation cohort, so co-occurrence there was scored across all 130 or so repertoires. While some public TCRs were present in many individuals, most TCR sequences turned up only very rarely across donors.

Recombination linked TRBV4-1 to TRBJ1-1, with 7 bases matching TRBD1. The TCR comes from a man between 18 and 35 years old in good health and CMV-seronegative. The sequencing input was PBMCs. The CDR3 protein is CASSTGDLNTEAFF. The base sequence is TGCGCCAGCAGCACAGGGGATCTAAACACTGAAGCTTTCTTT.